Ten or more counts support the clone carrying this T cell receptor (beta chain). Antigen unknown. Each CDR3 protein is one row after TCRdb ran MiXCR on the 5' RACE reads. The table shows around 250,000 distinct CDR3 sequences, with roughly 7% occurring only once. The source of the sample is a study of identical twins. Study conclusions and caveats: In cord blood, abundant beta clonotypes had fewer insertions; memory showed no trend.

From germline, CDR1 is SSHAT and CDR2 FNYEAQ (reference sequence). The CDR3 has 13 amino acids. Trimming stripped 1 base from V and 3 bases from J, with 7 bases between. Healthy Caucasians made up all donors. These data also formed part of another study, on yellow fever vaccine responses in identical twins.

The sequencing input was memory (CD45RO+) T cells sorted from blood. V and J are TRBV7-7 and TRBJ2-7; D ambiguous. This sequence was found in a woman aged 18-29 years in good health. In DNA, the CDR3 is TGTGCCAGCAGCTTAGGCCCCGACTACGAGCAGTACTTC. It codes for CASSLGPDYEQYF.